Included here is one T cell receptor beta chain sequence, with context. Its binding antigen is unknown. No much larger clone exists at a distance of one base, and base qualities are not known. TCR CDR3 regions were amplified from genomic DNA by multiplex PCR using the deep immunoSEQ assay. Extracted genomic DNA from each cell subset was distributed evenly across all wells of several immunoSEQ 96-well plates, and each plate was treated as a replicate. For sorted subsets, about 220 ng of genomic DNA, equivalent to about 30,000 T cell genomes, went into each replicate PCR. The purified libraries were quantified using a Qubit 3.0 fluorometer, sized with a Bioanalyzer 2100, and then quantified again using the KAPA Library Quantification kit. Each immunoSEQ 96-well plate was sequenced on its own single-read 150-cycle Illumina NextSeq 550 flow cell. As for how the authors treated the data: Because the immunoSEQ output included only junctional sequences and no quality scores, the filtering could not be the same as the filtering used for full-length reads. To assign V/J genes and CDR3, sequences were annotated against IMGT germline references using PyIR, a Python wrapper for IgBLAST v1.9. Reads with weak V/J assignments (E-value above 1e-6), missing CDR3, stop codons, out-of-frame junctions, or ambiguous translated residues were removed. V3J clonotypes were defined by identical inferred V gene, J gene, and CDR3 amino acid sequence. Percentage overlap between repertoires was computed as shared unique clonotypes divided by the size of the smaller repertoire. Richness of each repertoire was evaluated using RTK rarefaction, the Chao1 estimator, and Recon v2.1 estimates of unobserved clonotypes. For all TCRbeta clonotypes obtained by the gDNA method from a handful of donors, generation probabilities were computed with OLGA. Held by TCRdb, this immuneACCESS table contains in-frame sequences only and omits some clones. Under half of the omission traces to an unresolved V gene where checked; the cause of the rest is unknown. The DNA was the basis for D and trimming; V, J and clone size are from that table. Here the sample has over 800,000 clones; 80% to 95% occur a single time. The ten most abundant clones make up 20% to 30% of the sample.

This sample was included in a study of shared clonotypes between healthy human individuals (dated by TCRdb to between 2020 and 2021). Turning to the overall study: A few men and two women, aged 18 to 49 years, made up the cohort. Per donor, three plates each were used for CD4 naive and CD4 memory, two for CD8 naive, and one for CD8 memory. To estimate repertoire size and how much clonotype sharing occurs between individuals, the study deeply sequenced the blood TCR repertoires of about five healthy adults. To increase sequencing depth and limit assay-specific biases, different laboratories used diverse techniques to prepare libraries and sequence TCR repertoires. Leukapheresis yielded between about 0.94 and 8.9 billion PBMCs per donor. The research as a whole found: Pairwise subsampling led to the expectation that sequencing depth would affect the degree of clonotype sharing among donors. The small number of donors limited the genetic and exposure-history diversity represented. Even with the large sequencing depth, rarefaction of the sorted-subset datasets indicated that sequencing was incomplete. When a handful of donors were compared, the shared fraction of clonotypes was roughly 4.8% for naive CD4, more than 3% for naive CD8, 2% to 2.5% for memory CD4, and approximately 0.4% for memory CD8. Sampling was restricted to blood, and TCR repertoires in tissue are likely to differ from TCR repertoires in blood. Compared with non-shared clonotypes, clonotypes shared by all four sorted-subset donors had higher generation probabilities. Naive subsets generally had larger estimated clonotype richness than memory subsets.

Via the germline V gene, CDR1 is SGHDN and CDR2 FVKESK. Trimming costs V 0 bases and J 0 bases, and their ends lie 6 bases apart. Including the terminal cysteine and phenylalanine, the CDR3 comprises 14 residues. The DNA shown is the 42-base CDR3, in frame from base 1. CD8 naive samples consisted of CD45RO-negative cells that were positively selected for CCR7, yielding a CD45RA+CCR7+ population without TemRA cells. The donors were healthy, HIV-negative adults who had no recently reported acute infections or vaccinations. Every donor was a Caucasian adult living in Nashville, Tennessee, USA. After blood collection by leukapheresis, PBMCs were isolated using Ficoll-Histopaque density gradient centrifugation and then cryopreserved in the vapor phase of liquid nitrogen. Purity and quantity of every magnetically sorted T cell population were checked by analytical flow cytometry. Genomic DNA was isolated from every sorted fraction and measured by UV absorbance on a Nanodrop 2000c.

Sequenced input: naive CD8+ T cells sorted from blood. Explained via the paper, the cell subset or site label denotes: CD45RA+CCR7+. The chain is encoded by TRBV14 joined to TRBJ2-7; TRBD2 is possibly the D segment (5 matching bases). The source is a man aged 30 to 39 in good health. The nucleotides are TGTGCCAGCAGCCAAGAACTAGTCTCCTACGAGCAGTACTTC. This is translated as CASSQELVSYEQYF.